This T cell receptor (beta chain) was sequenced for a study of T cell responses to AZD1222 COVID-19 vaccine. Measured with immunoSEQ multiplex PCR; TCRdb has only the in-frame clones, and not every one. Among 150,000 to 200,000 clones listed, 94% were seen once. Germline CDR1 is MDHEN and CDR2 is SYDVKM. This CDR3 has 12 amino acids. V lost 6 bases and J lost 5, with 10 bases in between. The chain uses TRBV28 and TRBJ2-5, with D unresolved. Sample: peripheral blood, taken 28 days after the second AZD1222 dose. This clonotype was obtained from an adult who received the AZD1222 COVID-19 vaccine. The CDR3 nucleotides read TGTGCCAGCAGAGCGCCCCTTGAGACCCAGTACTTC. It specifies CASRAPLETQYF.